Each of the 4 T cell receptor beta chains below was sequenced from the same sample in a study of metastatic and nonmetastatic thyroid tumors. No patient received treatment before thyroid surgery. TCRdb called clones again from the PCR reads with MiXCR. The profile shows around 30,000 clones, 18% of them singletons. Source material: blood. The receptors derive from a female donor with papillary thyroid cancer or a benign thyroid nodule (not recorded which). Some clones in this sample may be carry-over from other donors' samples.

Turning to this clone: A much bigger clone sits one base away, suggesting this may be a read error. The chain carries TRBV20-1 and TRBJ2-5; TRBD1 agrees at 11 bases. The germline CDR1 and CDR2 sequences are DFQATT and SNEGSKA (reference sequence). The CDR3 runs to 14 residues. The ends lost 5 bases at V and 5 bases at J; junction bases unmatched: 7. Here the CDR3 reads CSAPHRTGGETQYF. CDR3 nucleotide sequence: TGCAGTGCTCCCCACAGGACAGGGGGCGAGACCCAGTACTTC.

This clone was counted many times. The chain employs TRBV5-1 and TRBJ1-4, with 10 bases lining up with TRBD1. CDR3 length: 18 residues. The ends lost 4 bases at V and 6 bases at J; junction bases unmatched: 15. Germline V CDR1 and CDR2: SGHRS, YFSETQ. CDR3 sequence reads: CASSGTGTGDVGDEKLFF. The CDR3 bases are TGCGCCAGCAGCGGCACCGGGACAGGGGATGTTGGTGATGAAAAACTGTTTTTT.

Many counts were recorded for this clone. A read error may explain this, as a much larger clone is one base away. The sample has other DNA sequences that encode this CDR3 too. This chain uses TRBV10-3 with TRBJ2-7; TRBD1 matches 11 bases. V lost 5 bases, J lost 5 bases, and 5 bases stayed unmatched. The CDR3 is made up of 14 amino acids. Germline CDR1 ENHRY, CDR2 SYGVKD. The DNA for the CDR3 is TGTGCCATCAGTACCGGGACAGGGGGGCACGAGCAGTACTTC. This gives the protein CAISTGTGGHEQYF.

This clone is classed as medium-sized. The rearrangement uses TRBV6-2 or TRBV6-3 and TRBJ1-6; D unresolved. V shed 6 bases and J shed 5 bases, with 11 bases lying between them. The CDR3 contains 14 residues. Per the germline V gene, CDR1 is MNHEY and CDR2 is SVGEGT. The CDR3 nucleotides are TGTGCCAGCAGCCCCCCAGGCGATAATTCACCCCTCCACTTT. Protein product: CASSPPGDNSPLHF.